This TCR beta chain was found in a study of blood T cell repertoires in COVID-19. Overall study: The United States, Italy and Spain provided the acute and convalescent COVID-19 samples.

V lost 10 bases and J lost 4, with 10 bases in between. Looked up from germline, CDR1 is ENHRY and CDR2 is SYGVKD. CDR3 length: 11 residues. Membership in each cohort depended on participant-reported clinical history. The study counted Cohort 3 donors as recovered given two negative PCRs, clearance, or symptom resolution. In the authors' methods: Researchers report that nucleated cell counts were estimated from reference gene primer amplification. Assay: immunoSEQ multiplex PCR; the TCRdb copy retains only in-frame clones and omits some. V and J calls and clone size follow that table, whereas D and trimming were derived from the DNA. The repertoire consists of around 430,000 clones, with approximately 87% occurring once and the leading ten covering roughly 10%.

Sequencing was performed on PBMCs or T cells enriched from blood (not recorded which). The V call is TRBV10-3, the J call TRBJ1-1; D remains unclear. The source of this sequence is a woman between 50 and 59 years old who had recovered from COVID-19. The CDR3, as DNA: TGTGCCACCACGACGGGCACTGAAGCTTTCTTT. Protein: CATTTGTEAFF.